This TCR beta chain was sequenced in a study of T-cell reconstitution after alpha-beta-depleted transplantation in children. This clonotype has a count of ten or more. Unique molecular identifiers were incorporated during preparation of the TCRbeta library. TCRdb itself ran the PCR reads through MiXCR, one entry per CDR3 protein. The table has 500,000 or so distinct CDR3 sequences, about 33% seen once; the top ten hold 2% to 2.5%. Trimming cost V 10 bases and J 4 bases, with 14 bases left between them. CDR1 MNHNS and CDR2 SASEGT come from the germline V gene. The CDR3 sequence is 13 residues long. The clonotype was recovered from a human donor who donated a stem cell graft to a child with aplastic anemia. The chain is built from TRBV6-1 and TRBJ2-1; either TRBD1 or TRBD2 may fit D (5 bases each). The sample in question was PBMCs from the stem cell graft donor, obtained from the stem cell graft. CDR3 sequence reads: CATWDQIYNEQFF. Written as DNA, the CDR3 is TGTGCCACCTGGGACCAAATTTACAATGAGCAGTTCTTC.